The subject of this entry is one T cell receptor (beta chain). Sequenced by immunoSEQ multiplex PCR; TCRdb stores in-frame clones only, minus some. Of fewer than 90,000 clones in the sample, around nine tenths were seen once. The record originates from a study of OX40 agonist ivuxolimab in advanced cancers. The J segment lost 9 bases and the V segment lost 3 bases, leaving 8 bases of the junction unmatched. CDR1 is MDHEN and CDR2 is SYDVKM in the germline V gene. The CDR3 covers 14 residues. This sequence was found in an adult with an advanced solid tumor such as melanoma, head and neck, liver or kidney cancer. The chain recombines TRBV28 with TRBJ2-4; 7 positions match TRBD1. The specimen comprised CD4+ or CD8+ T cells sorted from blood, sampled in a trial of the OX40 agonist ivuxolimab. This chain's CDR3 is CASSFPGQLSIQYF. Here the CDR3 DNA reads TGTGCCAGCAGTTTCCCGGGACAGTTGAGCATTCAGTACTTC.